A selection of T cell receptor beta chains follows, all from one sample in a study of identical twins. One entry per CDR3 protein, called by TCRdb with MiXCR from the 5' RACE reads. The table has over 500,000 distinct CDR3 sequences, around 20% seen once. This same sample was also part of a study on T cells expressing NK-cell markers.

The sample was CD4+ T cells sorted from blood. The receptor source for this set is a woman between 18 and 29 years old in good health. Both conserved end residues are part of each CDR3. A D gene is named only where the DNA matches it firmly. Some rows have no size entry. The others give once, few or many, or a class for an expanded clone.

TGCGCCAGCTGTCTAGCGGGGGGATACCAAGAGACCCAGTACTTC	CASCLAGGYQETQYF	TRBD2	TRBJ2-5	few	TRBV5-1
TGTGCCAGCAGTTTATCTCCCCTGACACGGAGTGGTGAAAAACTGTTTTTT	CASSLSPLTRSGEKLFF	.	TRBJ1-4	once	TRBV12-3/TRBV12-4
TGCAGTGCTCTCGACCCAAATTTAGGGTCCTACGAGCAGTACTTC	CSALDPNLGSYEQYF	.	TRBJ2-7	.	TRBV20-1
TGCGCCAGCTCCCCGGGCGGGACTAGTGGCACTGAAGCTTTCTTT	CASSPGGTSGTEAFF	.	TRBJ1-1	.	TRBV5-1
TGCGCCAGCAGCCCCGCTCTAAGTACTAAATCCTACGAGCAGTACTTC	CASSPALSTKSYEQYF	.	TRBJ2-7	.	TRBV5-1
TGTGCCAGCAGCACGGGGGCCTACTACGAGCAGTACTTC	CASSTGAYYEQYF	.	TRBJ2-7	.	TRBV5-5
TGTGCCAGCAGCTTGGGGGCCGGTCGTGCCGGGGAGCTGTTTTTT	CASSLGAGRAGELFF	.	TRBJ2-2	many	TRBV5-6
TGCAGTGCTAGAGACGCCGGGACGGCCTATGGCTACACCTTC	CSARDAGTAYGYTF	.	TRBJ1-2	.	TRBV20-1
TGTGCCAGCAGCTTCTCCGGGACAGGGGGAACTGAAGCTTTCTTT	CASSFSGTGGTEAFF	TRBD1	TRBJ1-1	.	TRBV5-5
TGTGCCAGCAGCTTAGGAAGCGTGTCCCTAGCCAAAAACATTCAGTACTTC	CASSLGSVSLAKNIQYF	.	TRBJ2-4	.	TRBV7-9
TGTGCCAGCAGGCCCTTTACCGGGACTAGCGGACACAATGAGCAGTTCTTC	CASRPFTGTSGHNEQFF	TRBD2	TRBJ2-1	few	TRBV27
TGTGCCAGCAGCTTGAGTAGCGGGACCGAGCAGTACTTC	CASSLSSGTEQYF	TRBD2	TRBJ2-7	.	TRBV7-2
TGTGCCAGTAGTATCCCGAAGACTAGCGGGAGATCAGATACGCAGTATTTT	CASSIPKTSGRSDTQYF	TRBD2	TRBJ2-3	.	TRBV19
TGCGCCAGCTCTTCGGACCTCACCAATGAGCAGTTCTTC	CASSSDLTNEQFF	.	TRBJ2-1	.	TRBV10-1
TGCAGTGCTGCGGACAGAGGGTATGAAAAACTGTTTTTT	CSAADRGYEKLFF	.	TRBJ1-4	many	TRBV20-1
TGTGCCAGCAGCTTAAATAGTGGGGGCGCCCACGTCCTGACTTTC	CASSLNSGGAHVLTF	.	TRBJ2-6	few	TRBV7-3
TGTGCCAGCACTTTCCACAGCGGGGAGCTGTTTTTT	CASTFHSGELFF	.	TRBJ2-2	few	TRBV6-5
TGCAGTGCTGCCACGAGGAATCGCGAGCAGTACTTC	CSAATRNREQYF	.	TRBJ2-7	few	TRBV20-1
TGTGCCAGCAGTCCCGAGGGGCAGGGGACCGGGGAGCTGTTTTTT	CASSPEGQGTGELFF	.	TRBJ2-2	.	TRBV6-1
TGTGCCAGCAGCGCAGGGGACCTGTCCTCCTACGAGCAGTACTTC	CASSAGDLSSYEQYF	.	TRBJ2-7	.	TRBV7-8
TGTGCCAGCATTACCGAGCGGGGGGCCGGGACGCAGTATTTT	CASITERGAGTQYF	TRBD2	TRBJ2-3	few	TRBV2
TGTGCCAGCAGTAGGACTAGCGGAAACAATGAGCAGTTCTTC	CASSRTSGNNEQFF	TRBD2	TRBJ2-1	few	TRBV6-1
TGTGCCACCAGTGATTTGGCGGCAGGGCGGGGGGATGAGCAGTTCTTC	CATSDLAAGRGDEQFF	TRBD2	TRBJ2-1	few	TRBV24-1
TGTGCCAGCAGCCCGCGGAAGGGAGCTAGGATTTACGAGCAGTACTTC	CASSPRKGARIYEQYF	.	TRBJ2-7	.	TRBV7-2
TGTGCCAGCAGCCCAGTGGCCGGAGGGGCCCTCTACAATGAGCAGTTCTTC	CASSPVAGGALYNEQFF	.	TRBJ2-1	.	TRBV13
TGTGCCAGCCTCCGCCCGGGGAAGTGGACCCTCTTT	CASLRPGKWTLF	.	TRBJ1-1	many	TRBV12-3/TRBV12-4
TGTGCCAGCAGCGGGAGGAACTCTTGGAATGAGCAGTTCTTC	CASSGRNSWNEQFF	.	TRBJ2-1	few	TRBV3-1
TGCAGTGCTCGGACTAGCTCCTACAATGAGCAGTTCTTC	CSARTSSYNEQFF	TRBD2	TRBJ2-1	many	TRBV20-1
TGTGCCAGCAGCGCCTATCAGGGGGGGTACGAGCAGTACTTC	CASSAYQGGYEQYF	.	TRBJ2-7	.	TRBV7-7
TGCAGCGTTGTAAGGGAGGCGGACACTGAAGCTTTCTTT	CSVVREADTEAFF	.	TRBJ1-1	.	TRBV29-1
TGTGCCAGCAGTTTAAGGGCATACACAGATACGCAGTATTTT	CASSLRAYTDTQYF	.	TRBJ2-3	few	TRBV12-3/TRBV12-4
TGTGCCAGCACCCTCATGGTCGGATTCTACGAGCAGTACTTC	CASTLMVGFYEQYF	.	TRBJ2-7	few	TRBV12-3/TRBV12-4
TGTGCCAGCAACGAAGGGGTAGAGACCCAGTACTTC	CASNEGVETQYF	.	TRBJ2-5	.	TRBV2
TGCAGTGCTAGAGCCCTGGGTGCCGGGGAGCTGTTTTTT	CSARALGAGELFF	.	TRBJ2-2	few	TRBV20-1
TGCGCCAGCAGCTTCCGACAGGCAAGCACAGATACGCAGTATTTT	CASSFRQASTDTQYF	.	TRBJ2-3	few	TRBV5-1
TGTGCCAGCAGTTCGGGACAGCTTTACACAGATACGCAGTATTTT	CASSSGQLYTDTQYF	TRBD1	TRBJ2-3	.	TRBV12-3/TRBV12-4